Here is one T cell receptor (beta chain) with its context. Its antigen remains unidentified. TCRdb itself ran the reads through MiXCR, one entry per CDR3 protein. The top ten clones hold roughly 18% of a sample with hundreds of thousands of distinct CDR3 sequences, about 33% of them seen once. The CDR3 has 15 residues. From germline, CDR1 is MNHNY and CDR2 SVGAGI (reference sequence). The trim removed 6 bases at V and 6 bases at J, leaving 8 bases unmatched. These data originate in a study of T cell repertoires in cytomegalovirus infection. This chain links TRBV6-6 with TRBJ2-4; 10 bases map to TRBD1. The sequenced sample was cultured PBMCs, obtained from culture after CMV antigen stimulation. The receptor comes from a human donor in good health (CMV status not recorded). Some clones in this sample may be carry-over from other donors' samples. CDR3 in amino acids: CASSLRDRGGNIQYF. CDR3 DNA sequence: TGTGCCAGCAGCCTCCGGGACAGGGGAGGAAACATTCAGTACTTC.